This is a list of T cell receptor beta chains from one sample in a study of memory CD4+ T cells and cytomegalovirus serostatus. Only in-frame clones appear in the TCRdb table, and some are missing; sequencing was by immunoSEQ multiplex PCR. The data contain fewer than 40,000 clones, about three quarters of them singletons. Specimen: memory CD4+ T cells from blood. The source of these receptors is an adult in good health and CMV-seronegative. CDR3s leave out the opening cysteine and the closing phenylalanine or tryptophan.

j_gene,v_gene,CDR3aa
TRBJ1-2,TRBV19,ASRRTGSNYGYT
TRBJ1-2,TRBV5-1,ASSWGGTAYGYT
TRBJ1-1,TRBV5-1,ASSGGAEAF
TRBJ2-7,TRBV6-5,ASSYSRTSTEQY
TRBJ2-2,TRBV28,ASSLLGAGELF
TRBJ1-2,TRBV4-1,ASSQDPTVGNYGYT
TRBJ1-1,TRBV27,ASGDGNTEAF
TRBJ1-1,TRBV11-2,ASSPWDRMNTEAF
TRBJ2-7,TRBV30,AWTFPGQASYEQY
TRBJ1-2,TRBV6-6,ASSYSPGVIYAYT
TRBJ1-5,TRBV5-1,ASSLVTGSNQPQH
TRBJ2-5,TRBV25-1,ASSAWTGSETQY
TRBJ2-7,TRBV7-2,ASSLLAGMNEQY
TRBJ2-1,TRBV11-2,ASSAGTSNEQF
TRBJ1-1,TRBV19,ASSTTGMNTEAF